This T cell receptor (beta chain) emerged from a study of T cells in Graves' hyperthyroidism and ophthalmopathy. This clonotype has a handful of counts. The conserved phenylalanine or tryptophan is not found at the CDR3 terminus, so this likely reflects a read error. Subjects with ophthalmopathy showed a Clinical Activity Score no lower than 3, a NOSPECS grade no lower than 4, and a duration shorter than 3 months. Uncontrolled infection, other autoimmune disease, pregnancy or lactation disqualified patients from enrolment. Each diagnosis was grounded in clinical symptoms, serum thyroxine and TRAb, thyroid ultrasound, and orbital computed tomography. The investigators amplified TCR beta CDR3 regions from RNA transcripts. An initial round of RT-PCR targeting the TCR CDR3 relied on the HTBI primer set. TCRdb reanalysed the multiplex PCR reads using MiXCR and keeps one entry per CDR3 protein. The sample holds 250,000 to 400,000 distinct CDR3 sequences, around 15% seen once.

Germline V CDR1 and CDR2: DFQATT, SNEGSKA (reference sequence). There are 15 residues in the CDR3. V lost 1 base and J lost 2; bases outside the gene matches: 2. The chain couples TRBV20-1 to TRBJ2-3; 11 nucleotides align to TRBD2. Sequenced: blood. This clonotype originated in a woman in her thirties or forties with Graves' ophthalmopathy. CDR3 sequence reads: CSARVAGGSTDTQYL. CDR3 nucleotide sequence: TGCAGTGCTAGAGTAGCGGGGGGGTCCACAGATACGCAGTATCTT.